This paragraph covers one T cell receptor (beta chain) sequence. Repertoires were generated with immunoSEQ multiplex PCR, while TCRdb's copy carries only in-frame clones and drops some. The data contain about 2 million clones, 95% of them singletons. These data belong to a study of shared clonotypes between healthy human individuals. The CDR3 runs 16 residues. Unmatched junction bases numbered 3, after V lost 5 bases and J lost 0 bases. Germline-derived CDR1 and CDR2 are SGHTA and FQGNSA. The gene calls are TRBV7-2 and TRBJ1-6; 8 bases fit TRBD1. The receptor was isolated from a man aged 18 to 29 in good health. Sequencing was performed on naive CD4+ T cells sorted from blood. As to subset: CD45RA+ positively selected. CDR3 nucleotide sequence: TGTGCCAGCAGCGTAGACAGGGGCTCCTATAATTCACCCCTCCACTTT. Its translation is CASSVDRGSYNSPLHF. The variable domain in full, completed from reference TRBV7-2 and TRBJ1-6, reads GAGVSQSPSNKVTEKGKDVELRCDPISGHTALYWYRQSLGQGLEFLIYFQGNSAPDKSGLPSDRFSAERTGGSVSTLTIQRTQQEDSAVYLCASSVDRGSYNSPLHFGNGTRLTVT.